Below, one T cell receptor (beta chain) is given with its context. Its matching antigen is unknown. The analysis combined second doses at about 4 or about 12 weeks. The sample belongs to a study of T cell responses to AZD1222 COVID-19 vaccine. General study findings and limits: Regions left unmutated in variants are reportedly the target of nearly half of spike-specific TCRs. Clonal diversity may have been underestimated, and the donors were mostly white British, with more females than males. Seropositivity was recorded at baseline in only 6 or 7 AZD1222 recipients.

Method: immunoSEQ multiplex PCR; TCRdb's copy keeps in-frame clones and lacks some. Among about 140,000 clones listed, about 92% were seen once. Germline trimming cut 5 bases from V and 3 bases from J; bases unmatched to any gene: 13. The CDR3 is 17 residues long. Germline-derived CDR1 and CDR2 are MDHEN and SYDVKM. This sequence joins TRBV28 and TRBJ2-4; 7 bases are shared with TRBD2. The material sequenced was peripheral blood, taken 28 days after the second AZD1222 dose. This TCR came from an adult who received the AZD1222 COVID-19 vaccine. The chain's CDR3 is CASSNSGPPGGKNIQYF. In DNA form, the CDR3 reads TGTGCCAGCAGTAACTCGGGCCCTCCGGGGGGCAAAAACATTCAGTACTTC.